The 14 T cell receptor beta chains below come from one sample, sequenced in a study of blood T cell repertoires in COVID-19. The method was immunoSEQ multiplex PCR; TCRdb's version includes in-frame clones alone and lacks a portion of them. The data hold some 200,000 clones, with about 79% observed a single time. Sequenced input: peripheral blood. The origin of the receptors is a man aged 45-65 years with active or convalescent COVID-19.

The chain joins TRBV18 to TRBJ2-1; D is unresolved. Trimming took 3 bases from V and 6 from J, leaving 9 bases between them. Germline V gene lookup returns CDR1 KGHSH and CDR2 LQKENI. This CDR3 spans 13 amino acids. The CDR3 DNA is TGTGCCAGCTCACCGACTTCTACCAATGAGCAGTTCTTC. This encodes CASSPTSTNEQFF.

The J gene is TRBJ1-5, the V gene TRBV28, with 10 nucleotides matching TRBD1. Per germline, CDR1 MDHEN and CDR2 SYDVKM. V lost 6 bases to trimming and J lost 6 bases; unmatched junction nucleotides: 8. The CDR3 consists of 15 residues. CDR3 residues: CASRPDRGGFQPQHF. CDR3 sequence (DNA): TGTGCCAGCAGGCCGGACAGGGGGGGATTTCAGCCCCAGCATTTT.

The genes are TRBV5-6 and TRBJ2-7; D gene ambiguous. V lost 4 bases, J lost 4 bases, and 12 bases lay in between. CDR1 is SGHDT and CDR2 is YYEEEE in the germline V gene. The CDR3 is made up of 13 amino acids. The CDR3 loop is CASSLPYGYEQYF. CDR3 sequence (DNA): TGTGCCAGCAGCCTTCCCTATGGTTACGAGCAGTACTTC.

The rearrangement uses TRBV5-1 and TRBJ2-7; 9 bases are shared with TRBD1. The CDR3 has 18 residues. J gave up 5 bases and V 2 bases, and 17 bases lay outside the gene matches. Germline-derived CDR1 and CDR2 are SGHRS and YFSETQ. DNA for the CDR3: TGCGCCAGCAGCTTATCCCCCGGCAGGACAGGGGCTATCCACGAGCAGTACGTC. Translation: CASSLSPGRTGAIHEQYV.

The chain is built from TRBV27 and TRBJ2-1, with D perhaps matching TRBD1 (6 bases). Germline CDR1 MNHEY, CDR2 SMNVEV (reference sequence). This CDR3 is built from 13 residues. V was trimmed by 4 bases and J by 3 bases, leaving 7 bases between them. CDR3 coding DNA: TGTGCCAGCAGTTCGGACAGCTACAATGAGCAGTTCTTC. It specifies CASSSDSYNEQFF.

This chain links TRBV12-5 with TRBJ2-5; 15 bases map to TRBD2. Looked up from germline, CDR1 is LGHNT and CDR2 is FRNRAP. The length of the CDR3 is 13 residues. Here the CDR3 reads CARGLAGGETQYF. DNA for the CDR3: TGTGCCCGGGGACTAGCGGGGGGAGAGACCCAGTACTTC.

The chain's CDR3 is CASLQGIGQPQHF. The CDR3 bases are TGTGCCAGCTTACAGGGGATCGGTCAGCCCCAGCATTTT. The chain employs TRBV2 and TRBJ1-5; 7 nucleotides match TRBD1. The CDR3 extends over 13 amino acids. V dropped 8 bases and J dropped 6; count of bases not matched to a gene: 7. Germline loops: CDR1 SNHLY, CDR2 FYNNEI. Full variable domain (outside the CDR3, taken from reference TRBV2 and TRBJ1-5): EPEVTQTPSHQVTQMGQEVILRCVPISNHLYFYWYRQILGQKVEFLVSFYNNEISEKSEIFDDQFSVERPDGSNFTLKIRSTKLEDSAMYFCASLQGIGQPQHFGDGTRLSIL.

J is TRBJ2-2 and V is TRBV7-9, with 12 positions matching TRBD2. From germline, CDR1 is SEHNR and CDR2 FQNEAQ (reference sequence). With V trimmed by 5 bases and J by 9 bases, 10 bases remained unmatched. CDR3 length: 16 amino acids. CDR3 loop: CASSSGATSGGRELFF. The CDR3 nucleotides are TGTGCCAGCAGCAGTGGGGCGACTAGCGGGGGACGGGAGCTGTTTTTT.

The chain recombines TRBV18 with TRBJ2-7; D not certain. This CDR3 has 13 residues. The ends were cut back, 6 bases at V and 0 bases at J, with 9 bases in the middle. Germline CDR1 KGHSH, CDR2 LQKENI. CDR3 coding DNA: TGTGCCAGCTCCGCGACAAACTCCTACGAGCAGTACTTC. It specifies CASSATNSYEQYF.

The rearrangement joins TRBV3-1 (or the pseudogene TRBV3-2) to TRBJ2-1; TRBD1 aligns across 9 bases. Germline V gives CDR1 LGHDT, CDR2 YNNKEL (reference sequence). CDR3 size: 15 residues. V gave up 3 bases and J gave up 6 bases; unmatched junction bases: 6. The CDR3 DNA sequence: TGTGCCAGCAGCCACGGGGACAGGGTAAGCAATGAGCAGTTCTTC. It encodes CASSHGDRVSNEQFF.

This clone has just a few counts. This chain connects TRBV2 to TRBJ1-2, with D unresolved. Deletions cut 4 bases from V and 6 bases from J, with 15 bases between. The CDR3 contains 14 residues. Germline CDR1 is SNHLY and CDR2 is FYNNEI. The CDR3, as DNA: TGTGCCAGCAGTGGGACCGGGAGACATGATGGCTACACCTTC. Translated, it gives CASSGTGRHDGYTF.

This clone showed up just a few times. V and J are TRBV10-1 and TRBJ2-7; D is possibly TRBD2 (5 bases). The CDR3 is 14 residues long. Germline values: CDR1 WNHNN, CDR2 SYGVQD (reference sequence). The V gene lost 7 bases and the J gene lost 6 bases, with 19 bases spanning the gap. The CDR3 spells CASTSSSVPCEQYV. The CDR3 DNA follows: TGCGCCAGCACTAGCTCATCCGTCCCTTGCGAGCAGTACGTC.

The chain employs TRBV14 and TRBJ2-2; D remains unclear. The V end was cut by 3 bases, the J end by 6 bases, with 8 bases between. Per germline, CDR1 SGHDN and CDR2 FVKESK. CDR3 length: 13 residues. As DNA, the CDR3 is TGTGCCAGCAGCCACCCGTTTTCCGGGGAGCTGTTTTTT. Amino acids: CASSHPFSGELFF.

This chain connects TRBV28 to TRBJ1-2, with 10 bases that match TRBD1. Germline-derived CDR1 and CDR2 are MDHEN and SYDVKM. The CDR3 spans 19 residues. J was trimmed by 5 bases and V by 5 bases; bases with no gene match: 20. CDR3: CASSNSGGQGQGEGYGYTF. The CDR3 DNA reads as TGTGCCAGCAGTAACTCCGGTGGCCAAGGACAGGGGGAAGGGTATGGCTACACCTTC.